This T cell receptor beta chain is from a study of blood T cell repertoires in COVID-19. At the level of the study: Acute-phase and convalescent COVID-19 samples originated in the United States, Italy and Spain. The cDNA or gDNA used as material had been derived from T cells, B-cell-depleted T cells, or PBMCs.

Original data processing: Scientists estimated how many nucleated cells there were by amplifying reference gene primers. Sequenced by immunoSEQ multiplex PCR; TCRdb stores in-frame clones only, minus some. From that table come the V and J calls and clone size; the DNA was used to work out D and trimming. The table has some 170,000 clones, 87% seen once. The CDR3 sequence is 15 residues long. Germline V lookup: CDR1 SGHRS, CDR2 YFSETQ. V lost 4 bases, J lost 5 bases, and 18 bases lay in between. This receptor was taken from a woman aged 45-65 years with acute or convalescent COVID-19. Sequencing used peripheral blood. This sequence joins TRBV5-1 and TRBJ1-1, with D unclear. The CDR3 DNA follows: TGCGCCAGCAGCCTGGTTGAGGGCGGTTTTACTGAAGCTTTCTTT. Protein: CASSLVEGGFTEAFF.